Listed below are T cell receptor beta chains from one sample, sequenced in a study of T-cell memory formation after mild COVID-19. MiXCR, run by TCRdb on the 5' RACE reads, gives a single entry per CDR3 protein. This table has over 350,000 distinct CDR3 sequences, about a sixth appearing once. Sequencing was carried out using PBMCs or a T cell subset sorted from them (not recorded which). The source is a man aged 18 to 29 who had mild COVID-19 (a few samples of this study predate the infection). Cell type and time point are not known. The CDR3 runs from the conserved cysteine through the conserved F or W. A D gene is named only where the DNA matches it firmly. A clone size is listed for some rows: how often the clone was seen (once, few, many), or a class if it is expanded.

TRBV5-6	NA	TRBJ1-5	NA	TGTGCCAGCAGCTGGGGAGCGGGGGAGGCTCAGCCCCAGCATTTT	CASSWGAGEAQPQHF
TRBV5-5	NA	TRBJ2-3	few	TGTGCCAGCAGCTTGGATCCCGCGGGAGATACGCAGTATTTT	CASSLDPAGDTQYF
TRBV7-2	NA	TRBJ2-3	many	TGTGCCAGCAGCTTGGGGGCGCGGTCGTTGGGGTCGTCTGATACGCAGTATTTT	CASSLGARSLGSSDTQYF
TRBV6-6	NA	TRBJ2-3	NA	TGTGCCAGCAGTTACTCGGGGTCCACAGATACGCAGTATTTT	CASSYSGSTDTQYF
TRBV9	TRBD1	TRBJ2-1	NA	TGTGCCAGCAGCGTAGCGGACAGGGAAGGTTATGAGCAGTTCTTC	CASSVADREGYEQFF
TRBV7-9	NA	TRBJ2-2	NA	TGTGCCAGCACCCCCCGAGGGGGGAGGTTAAACACCGGGGAGCTGTTTTTT	CASTPRGGRLNTGELFF
TRBV10-3	TRBD1	TRBJ1-5	NA	TGTGCCAATCGGGACAGGCTTGATCAGCCCCAGCATTTT	CANRDRLDQPQHF
TRBV4-3	NA	TRBJ2-5	NA	TGCGCCAGCAGCCAACTGCCGACAGAGGAAGAGACCCAGTACTTC	CASSQLPTEEETQYF
TRBV3-1	TRBD1	TRBJ2-1	NA	TGTGCCAGCAGCCGCCCTGGCGACAGGGGTTTGTTCTTC	CASSRPGDRGLFF
TRBV18	NA	TRBJ2-5	NA	TGTGCCAGCTCACCACCCCGGCCCCAAGAGACCCAGTACTTC	CASSPPRPQETQYF
TRBV7-2	TRBD1	TRBJ2-3	few	TGTGCCAGCAGCTTCGGACAGGGGCAAGCTTTTACGCAGTATTTT	CASSFGQGQAFTQYF
TRBV7-2	NA	TRBJ2-4	few	TGTGCCAGCAGCCTAATAGGGAACATTCAGTACTTC	CASSLIGNIQYF
TRBV9	TRBD2	TRBJ2-5	NA	TGTGCCAGCAGCGTGGGGACTAGCGGGGGCGGGGAAGAGACCCAGTACTTC	CASSVGTSGGGEETQYF
TRBV7-9	NA	TRBJ2-2	NA	TGTGCCAGCAGGGTCTTCACTGCCCGTTCCACCGGGGAGCTGTTTTTT	CASRVFTARSTGELFF
TRBV20-1	TRBD2	TRBJ2-1	NA	TGCAGTGCGGCCCGACTAGCGGGGGCGAGAGACGCTGAGCAGTTCTTC	CSAARLAGARDAEQFF
TRBV18	NA	TRBJ2-1	NA	TGTGCCAGCTCACCTGAGGCGAGCGCAGGATGGTTCTTC	CASSPEASAGWFF
TRBV4-1	NA	TRBJ2-7	few	TGCGCCAGCAGCCAGGCGATGGAGTCCATCAACTTC	CASSQAMESINF
TRBV4-1	TRBD2	TRBJ2-3	many	TGCGCCAGCAGCCAACCAGGGAGAAGAGGAGCGGGGGGTTCAGATACGCAGTATTTT	CASSQPGRRGAGGSDTQYF
TRBV24-1	NA	TRBJ2-5	NA	TGTGCCACCAGTGACTATCGGGCGGCGGGCGAGACCCAGTACTTC	CATSDYRAAGETQYF
TRBV4-1	NA	TRBJ1-1	NA	TGCGCCAGCAGCTTGCGGACCCTGAACACTGAAGCTTTCTTT	CASSLRTLNTEAFF
TRBV20-1	TRBD2	TRBJ2-3	NA	TGCAGTGCTCCTATCCCGGGAGGAGATACGCAGTATTTT	CSAPIPGGDTQYF
TRBV20-1	NA	TRBJ1-5	NA	TGCAGTGCTGACACAGGGCACGGTCAGCCCCAGCATTTT	CSADTGHGQPQHF
TRBV23-1	NA	TRBJ2-7	NA	TGCGCCAGCAGTCAATATAGGCCCCACGAGCAGTACTTC	CASSQYRPHEQYF
TRBV20-1	NA	TRBJ2-2	NA	TGCAGTGCTAGAACGGGTGGGGGAAACACCGGGGAGCTGTTTTTT	CSARTGGGNTGELFF
TRBV4-2	TRBD1	TRBJ1-5	few	TGTGCCAGCAGCCTCTATGAGGGGGCGCGGGGCAATCAGCCCCAGCATTTT	CASSLYEGARGNQPQHF
TRBV5-1	TRBD2	TRBJ2-5	few	TGCGCCAGCAGCAGGATGGCTAGCGGGGGGAACCAAGAGACCCAGTACTTC	CASSRMASGGNQETQYF
TRBV6-5	TRBD1	TRBJ1-4	few	TGTGCCAGCAGTTACTCCTCGGGACAGCCCGAAAAACTGTTTTTT	CASSYSSGQPEKLFF
TRBV29-1	NA	TRBJ2-7	NA	TGCAGCGTCGTCCGGTGGGACGAGCAGTACTTC	CSVVRWDEQYF
TRBV6-2/TRBV6-3	NA	TRBJ2-3	NA	TGTGCCAGCAGTTACTCTAGCGACCCAACCAATACGCAGTATTTT	CASSYSSDPTNTQYF
TRBV27	TRBD1	TRBJ1-1	NA	TGTGCCAGCACAGCGCGACAGGGGTGGAGCACTGAAGCTTTCTTT	CASTARQGWSTEAFF
TRBV4-1	TRBD1	TRBJ1-2	NA	TGCGCCAGCAGCCAAGGGACAGGCGTTAACTATGGCTACACCTTC	CASSQGTGVNYGYTF
TRBV6-5	TRBD2	TRBJ2-1	few	TGTGCCATCGGTGGACTAGCGGGAAATGAGCAGTTCTTC	CAIGGLAGNEQFF
TRBV27	NA	TRBJ2-3	few	TGTGCCAGCAAGACTAGTTCCGATACGCAGTATTTT	CASKTSSDTQYF
TRBV6-5	NA	TRBJ1-2	NA	TGTGCCAGCAGTTACGATGCCTTCTATGGCTACACCTTC	CASSYDAFYGYTF
TRBV24-1	NA	TRBJ2-3	NA	TGTGCCACCAGTTCCACAGGGTTCGGTACGCAGTATTTT	CATSSTGFGTQYF
TRBV12-3/TRBV12-4	TRBD2	TRBJ2-5	few	TGTGCCAGCAGTTTATCTTATGCGAGCGGGGGCGGGAAGACCCAGTACTTC	CASSLSYASGGGKTQYF
TRBV28	TRBD1	TRBJ2-7	few	TGTGCCATCCAATCTCCAGGACAGGGTAGGCGCGAGCAGTACTTC	CAIQSPGQGRREQYF
TRBV29-1	NA	TRBJ2-1	NA	TGCAGCGTTGAAAAGGGGTTCTACAATGAGCAGTTCTTC	CSVEKGFYNEQFF
TRBV7-2	NA	TRBJ2-1	NA	TGTGCCAGCAGCTTGGGTTCCAGCAGGTCCTACAATGAGCAGTTCTTC	CASSLGSSRSYNEQFF
TRBV7-2	TRBD2	TRBJ2-1	few	TGTGCCAGCAGCGCCTTCTTGACTAGCGGGGGCGTGGATGAGCAGTTCTTC	CASSAFLTSGGVDEQFF
TRBV7-9	NA	TRBJ1-2	NA	TGTGCCAGCAGCTTAGAGGTGAGTGGGGCGGAAAGCTATGGCTACACCTTC	CASSLEVSGAESYGYTF
TRBV6-1	NA	TRBJ1-4	NA	TGTGCCAGCAGTGAAGGGAGAGGGGGAAAACTGTTTTTT	CASSEGRGGKLFF
TRBV11-2	NA	TRBJ2-5	NA	TGTGCCAGCAGCCGGAGTAAGCAAGAGACCCAGTACTTC	CASSRSKQETQYF
TRBV28	NA	TRBJ1-2	NA	TGTGCCAGCCAAAACGGGGGCTATGGCTACACCTTC	CASQNGGYGYTF
TRBV5-1	TRBD1	TRBJ1-2	few	TGCGCCAGCAGCTTGGCAGGCAGGGGGAGCGGCTACACCTTC	CASSLAGRGSGYTF
TRBV6-2/TRBV6-3	NA	TRBJ2-7	few	TGTGCCAGCAAAAACAGGGTCCACGAGCAGTACTTC	CASKNRVHEQYF
TRBV19	TRBD2	TRBJ2-1	NA	TGTGCCAGTAGTCAAGCGGGGGGGCATGGCAATGAGCAGTTCTTC	CASSQAGGHGNEQFF
TRBV5-1	TRBD2	TRBJ2-3	once	TGCGCCAGCAGCCCACGACTAGCGGGGATGCCAGATACGCAGTATTTT	CASSPRLAGMPDTQYF
TRBV7-2	NA	TRBJ2-7	few	TGTGCCAGCAGCTTAGGCGCGACTGGCTCCTACGAGCAGTACTTC	CASSLGATGSYEQYF
TRBV3-1	NA	TRBJ2-2	few	TGTGCCAGCAGCCACCTTGTGGGAACTCTCAGGGGGGAGCTGTTTTTT	CASSHLVGTLRGELFF
TRBV9	NA	TRBJ2-3	NA	TGTGCCAGCTCTTGGGGATCCAGCACAGATACGCAGTATTTT	CASSWGSSTDTQYF